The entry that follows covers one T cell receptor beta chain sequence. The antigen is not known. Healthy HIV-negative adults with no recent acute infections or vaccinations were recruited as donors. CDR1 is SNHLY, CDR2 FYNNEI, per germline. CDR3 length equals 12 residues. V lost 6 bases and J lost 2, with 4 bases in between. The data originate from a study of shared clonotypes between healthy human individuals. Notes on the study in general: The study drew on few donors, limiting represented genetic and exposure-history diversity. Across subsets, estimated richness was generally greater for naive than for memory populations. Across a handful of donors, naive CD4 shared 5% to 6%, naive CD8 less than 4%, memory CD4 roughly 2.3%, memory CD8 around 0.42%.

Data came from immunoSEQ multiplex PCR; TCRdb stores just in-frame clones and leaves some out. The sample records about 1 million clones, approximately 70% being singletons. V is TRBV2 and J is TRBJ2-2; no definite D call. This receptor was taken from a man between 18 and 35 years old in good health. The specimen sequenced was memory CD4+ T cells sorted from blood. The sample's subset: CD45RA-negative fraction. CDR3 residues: CASRINTGELFF. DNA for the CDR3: TGTGCCAGCAGGATAAACACCGGGGAGCTGTTTTTT.